Below are 5 T cell receptor beta chains sequenced from a single sample in a study of Ad26.COV2.S vaccination and SARS-CoV-2 variants. The assay was immunoSEQ multiplex PCR, and TCRdb's table has in-frame clones only and misses some. The sample gives around 86,000 clones, less than 85% of which show up once; approximately 15% is in the top ten. The specimen was peripheral blood, collected after recovery from COVID-19. These receptor sequences come from a human donor who had recovered from COVID-19.

V and J are TRBV7-9 and TRBJ1-2; D remains ambiguous. The germline V gene encodes CDR1 SEHNR and CDR2 FQNEAQ (reference sequence). The V end lost 1 base, the J end lost 8 bases, and 14 bases lay between the germline ends. CDR3 length: 14 amino acids. CDR3 bases: TGTGCCAGCAGCTTAGGATTGGAGGGCTCCGGCTACACCTTC. It yields the protein CASSLGLEGSGYTF.

The rearrangement links TRBV11-3 to TRBJ2-4; D remains ambiguous. The CDR3 loop spans 13 amino acids. V lost 7 bases and J 0 bases, leaving 7 bases between the germline ends. Germline V gene data show CDR1 as SGHNT and CDR2 as YENEEA. CDR3 sequence reads: CASKGLAKNIQYF. The CDR3 DNA reads as TGTGCCAGCAAAGGGCTAGCCAAAAACATTCAGTACTTC.

This chain links TRBV3-1 (or the pseudogene TRBV3-2) with TRBJ2-7, with 7 bases that match TRBD1. CDR1 is LGHDT, CDR2 YNNKEL, per germline (reference sequence). V lost 3 bases to trimming and J lost 6 bases; unmatched junction nucleotides: 11. The CDR3 loop spans 15 amino acids. The CDR3: CASSHAGQALGEQYF. The CDR3 region has the DNA TGTGCCAGCAGCCATGCAGGACAGGCTCTAGGCGAGCAGTACTTC.

The chain has TRBV21-1 and TRBJ2-5; the table's D call TRBD1 went unverified against the DNA. TRBV21-1 is recorded as a pseudogene. The CDR3 runs to 15 residues. The CDR3 nucleotides read TGTGCCAGCAGCACCCGGGACAGTATAGGAGAGACCCAGTACTTC. Translation gives CASSTRDSIGETQYF.

Comment on this clone: One junction end disagrees with the germline gene, perhaps due to a read error. V and J are TRBV14 and TRBJ1-1, with 7 bases that match TRBD1. Germline V gene data show CDR1 as SGHDN and CDR2 as FVKESK. The CDR3 length is 13 residues. Written as DNA, the CDR3 is TGTGCCAGCAGCCAAGATCTCCGGGACAGCATCGCCTTT. Encoded protein: CASSQDLRDSIAF. The entire variable domain, with the rest obtained from reference TRBV14 and TRBJ1-1, is as follows: EAGVTQFPSHSVIEKGQTVTLRCDPISGHDNLYWYRRVMGKEIKFLLHFVKESKQDESGMPNNRFLAERTGGTYSTLKVQPAELEDSGVYFCASSQDLRDSIAFGQGTRLTVV.